The 20 T cell receptor beta chains reported below all come from one sample, sequenced in a study of T cell clones after liver transplantation. TCRdb keeps only in-frame clones here, not all; method: immunoSEQ multiplex PCR. The sample holds tens of thousands of clones, 80% to 95% seen once. The sequencing here drew on CD4+ T cells from blood, taken about 25 months after liver transplant. These receptors were taken from a human patient who received a liver transplant. Some T cells may be provided by the graft donor.

The chain employs TRBV7-6 and TRBJ1-1; 7 positions match TRBD1. V shed 5 bases, J shed 3 bases, and the junction held 9 bases outside the gene matches. CDR3 length: 15 amino acids. The germline gives CDR1 SGHVS, CDR2 FNYEAQ. The CDR3 sequence is CASSQNTGADTEAFF. In nucleotides, the CDR3 is TGTGCCAGCAGCCAGAATACAGGGGCTGACACTGAAGCTTTCTTT.

CDR3 DNA: TGCGCCAGCAGAAAGGAGGAGGCTGATGAAAAACTGTTTTTT. This codes for CASRKEEADEKLFF. This chain uses TRBV5-1 with TRBJ1-4; D is unresolved. The CDR3 loop spans 14 amino acids. The germline CDR1 and CDR2 sequences are SGHRS and YFSETQ. Trimming left V 5 bases short and J 6 bases short, with 14 bases between.

CDR3 sequence: CATAAPTGSNYGYTF. CDR3 sequence (DNA): TGTGCCACCGCCGCCCCGACAGGCTCTAACTATGGCTACACCTTC. The V gene is TRBV15, the J gene TRBJ1-2, with D tentatively TRBD1 (6 bases). Per germline, CDR1 LNHNV and CDR2 YYDKDF (reference sequence). V lost 8 bases, J lost 0 bases, and 16 bases lay in between. This CDR3 region has 15 residues.

The rearrangement joins TRBV6-1 to TRBJ2-1; possible D gene TRBD2, 5 bases. This CDR3 has 13 residues. Trimming left V 6 bases short and J 5 bases short, with 11 bases between. CDR1 MNHNS and CDR2 SASEGT come from the germline V gene. The CDR3 region has the DNA TGTGCCAGCAGATCACTGAGGGACAATGAGCAGTTCTTC. Translating gives CASRSLRDNEQFF.

The chain joins TRBV4-1 to TRBJ2-1; perhaps TRBD2 as D (5 bases). Per germline, CDR1 MGHRA and CDR2 YSYEKL. V lost 0 bases to trimming and J lost 8 bases, with 23 bases between them. This CDR3 comprises 18 residues. CDR3: CASSQDYDLRLATDEQFF. DNA of the CDR3: TGCGCCAGCAGCCAAGATTATGACCTTCGGCTAGCAACCGATGAGCAGTTCTTC.

J is TRBJ2-5 and V is TRBV9; 8 positions match TRBD1. This CDR3 contains 13 residues. Trimming removed 4 bases from V and 5 bases from J; junction bases left unmatched: 4. The germline V gene encodes CDR1 SGDLS and CDR2 YYNGEE. Written as DNA, the CDR3 is TGTGCCAGCAGCCCGACAGGGGTGGAGACCCAGTACTTC. Its protein is CASSPTGVETQYF.

CDR3 DNA: TGTGCCAGCAGCTTATCAGTTTTACAGGGGGCTAACTATGGCTACACCTTC. Its protein product is CASSLSVLQGANYGYTF. The V call is TRBV7-2, the J call TRBJ1-2, with 8 bases matching TRBD1. Per germline, CDR1 SGHTA and CDR2 FQGNSA. CDR3 size: 17 residues. The ends lost 2 bases at V and 0 bases at J; junction bases unmatched: 8.

The genes are TRBV19 and TRBJ1-5; D is ambiguous. V was clipped by 0 bases and J by 0 bases, with 12 bases between them. Germline assignment: CDR1 LNHDA and CDR2 SQIVND (reference sequence). This CDR3 is built from 17 residues. The CDR3 DNA reads as TGTGCCAGTAGTATAGAGTTTCGGCAGTATAGCAATCAGCCCCAGCATTTT. Protein sequence: CASSIEFRQYSNQPQHF.

V and J are TRBV11-2 and TRBJ2-1; tentatively, D is TRBD2 (6 bases). Germline loops: CDR1 SGHAT, CDR2 FQNNGV. The CDR3 contains 16 residues. With 1 base removed from V and 4 bases from J, the gap between germline ends came to 14 bases. In nucleotides, the CDR3 is TGTGCCAGCAGCTTAGTACGGGCGGGGATATACAATGAGCAGTTCTTC. This translates into CASSLVRAGIYNEQFF.

The DNA for the CDR3 is TGTGCCAGCAGTTACGGACGGACGGATCAAGCTTTCTTT. It codes for CASSYGRTDQAFF. This chain connects TRBV6-5 to TRBJ1-1; D is uncertain. This CDR3 spans 13 amino acids. Germline assignment: CDR1 MNHEY and CDR2 SVGAGI. The V end was cut by 2 bases, the J end by 9 bases, with 13 bases between.

The CDR3 loop is CASSFGRGLRNTEAFF. The CDR3 bases are TGTGCCAGCAGTTTTGGTCGGGGGCTTAGGAACACTGAAGCTTTCTTT. The chain couples TRBV27 to TRBJ1-1; possibly TRBD1 for D (6 bases). Between the trimmed V and J ends, which lost 3 bases and 1 base, there was a span of 15 bases. The CDR3 consists of 16 residues. Germline CDR1 and CDR2: MNHEY and SMNVEV (reference sequence).

V and J are TRBV9 and TRBJ1-5; D perhaps matches TRBD1 (5 bases). The CDR3 is 14 residues long. CDR1 and CDR2 (germline): SGDLS, YYNGEE. V lost 4 bases and J 6 bases, leaving 14 bases between the germline ends. CDR3 coding DNA: TGTGCCAGCAGCCGAGCGGGGGAAGGTCAGCCCCAGCATTTT. It encodes CASSRAGEGQPQHF. Based on the CDR3 plus reference TRBV9 and TRBJ1-5, the full variable domain is DSGVTQTPKHLITATGQRVTLRCSPRSGDLSVYWYQQSLDQGLQFLIQYYNGEERAKGNILERFSAQQFPDLHSELNLSSLELGDSALYFCASSRAGEGQPQHFGDGTRLSIL.

The chain uses TRBV5-1 and TRBJ1-3, with unresolved D. This CDR3 is built from 20 residues. The V end lost 0 bases, the J end lost 3 bases, and 25 bases lay between the germline ends. Germline V gene sequence: CDR1 SGHRS, CDR2 YFSETQ. The CDR3 DNA reads TGCGCCAGCAGCTTGGCCCGTGACACCGAAAAAAAGTTCATTGGAAACACCATATATTTT. It is translated as CASSLARDTEKKFIGNTIYF.

The rearrangement joins TRBV19 to TRBJ2-7; D is possibly TRBD1 or TRBD2 (5 bases each). The CDR3 runs 14 residues. Germline loops: CDR1 LNHDA, CDR2 SQIVND (reference sequence). The V end was cut by 6 bases, the J end by 3 bases, with 15 bases between. This CDR3 reads CASRPSGSLYEQYF. The DNA for the CDR3 is TGTGCCAGTAGACCCTCAGGGAGCCTCTACGAGCAGTACTTC.

The chain employs TRBV7-9 and TRBJ2-1, with D perhaps TRBD2 (5 bases). The germline gives CDR1 SEHNR, CDR2 FQNEAQ (reference sequence). There are 16 residues in the CDR3. The germline V and J ends were trimmed by 1 base and 0 bases, with 10 bases remaining between them. This chain's CDR3 is CASSLDTGSSYNEQFF. In DNA form, the CDR3 reads TGTGCCAGCAGCTTAGATACGGGAAGCTCCTACAATGAGCAGTTCTTC.

The chain has TRBV4-1 and TRBJ2-3; 7 nucleotides align to TRBD2. V was clipped by 3 bases and J by 2 bases; unmatched bases: 5. There are 15 residues in the CDR3. Germline-derived CDR1 and CDR2 are MGHRA and YSYEKL. The CDR3 nucleotides read TGCGCCAGCAGCCAGAGAGCGGGAACCACAGATACGCAGTATTTT. Its translation: CASSQRAGTTDTQYF.

In nucleotides, the CDR3 is TGTGCCAGCAGTTTACCCACCCTATCCGGCAGGGGCGCTTTCTTT. This codes for CASSLPTLSGRGAFF. This chain connects TRBV28 to TRBJ1-1; TRBD1 is a possible D gene (6 bases). CDR1 MDHEN and CDR2 SYDVKM come from the germline V gene. CDR3 length equals 15 residues. V was pared by 2 bases and J by 11 bases, with 21 bases between. Complete variable domain (other parts from reference TRBV28 and TRBJ1-1): DVKVTQSSRYLVKRTGEKVFLECVQDMDHENMFWYRQDPGLGLRLIYFSYDVKMKEKGDIPEGYSVSREKKERFSLILESASTNQTSMYLCASSLPTLSGRGAFFGQGTRLTVV.

The gene calls are TRBV7-2 and TRBJ2-1; D is perhaps TRBD2 (6 bases). The CDR3 has 17 amino acids. Germline values: CDR1 SGHTA, CDR2 FQGNSA. The V end was cut by 3 bases, the J end by 0 bases, with 15 bases between. CDR3 DNA sequence: TGTGCCAGCAGCTTGTCCGGGAGCGCTAGCTCCTACAATGAGCAGTTCTTC. Translating it yields CASSLSGSASSYNEQFF.

The chain uses TRBV27 and TRBJ2-3; either TRBD1 or TRBD2 may supply D (5 bases each). The CDR3 is 15 residues long. Germline V CDR1 and CDR2: MNHEY, SMNVEV (reference sequence). Trimming took 5 bases from V and 2 from J, leaving 14 bases between them. Here the CDR3 reads CASSLKRGATDTQYF. The CDR3, as DNA: TGTGCCAGCAGTCTAAAGAGGGGCGCCACAGATACGCAGTATTTT.

This chain joins TRBV5-6 and TRBJ1-2, with a tentative D call TRBD1 (5 bases). With 2 bases removed from V and 0 bases from J, the gap between germline ends came to 23 bases. CDR1 and CDR2 from the germline V gene are SGHDT and YYEEEE. The CDR3 consists of 19 residues. CDR3 coding DNA: TGTGCCAGCAGCTTTACCGCTACAGGTACCATCTCAGCTAACTATGGCTACACCTTC. Amino acid sequence: CASSFTATGTISANYGYTF.